The 8 T cell receptor beta chains below all came from one sample that was sequenced in a study of blood T cells in healthy people across ages. With a J-beta primer mix and a sample-barcoded 5' primer, a second PCR ran roughly 6 to 12 cycles. TCRdb reprocessed the 5' RACE reads with MiXCR, giving one entry per CDR3 protein. The top ten clones hold approximately 15% of a sample with 710,000 or so distinct CDR3 sequences, about 34% of them seen once. Source material: blood. Every receptor here comes from a woman of 80 years or more in good health.

This clonotype was seen only a few times. The junction shows a germline mismatch at one end, possibly a read error. The chain links TRBV4-1 to TRBJ2-3; 10 bases map to TRBD2. CDR3 length: 18 amino acids. CDR1 MGHRA and CDR2 YSYEKL come from the germline V gene. CDR3: CASNQDVQGTSGTDTQYF. The CDR3 DNA sequence: TGCGCCAGCAACCAAGATGTCCAGGGGACTAGCGGCACAGATACGCAGTATTTT.

The chain carries TRBV28 and TRBJ1-5; 7 bases agree with TRBD1. The germline CDR1 and CDR2 sequences are MDHEN and SYDVKM. J lost 2 bases, V lost 10 bases, and 8 bases had no gene match. This CDR3 comprises 14 residues. CDR3 DNA sequence: TGTGCCAACAGCTTCGACAGGGGCAATCAGCCCCAGCATTTT. Its protein product is CANSFDRGNQPQHF.

This clonotype was counted many times. A much larger clone differs by one base, so this may be a read error. The chain couples TRBV20-1 to TRBJ2-1; TRBD2 agrees at 7 bases. V lost 6 bases, J lost 9 bases, and 14 bases stayed unmatched. CDR1 and CDR2 (germline): DFQATT, SNEGSKA (reference sequence). The CDR3 extends over 14 amino acids. The CDR3 DNA sequence: TGCAGTGCACAAGGGCCTAGCGGAGGGAGTGAGCAGTTCTTC. It yields the protein CSAQGPSGGSEQFF.

The sample holds many counts of this clonotype. This sequence joins TRBV2 and TRBJ2-7; a weak D match, TRBD1 (6 bases). Between the trimmed V and J ends, which lost 4 bases and 8 bases, there was a span of 9 bases. The V gene's germline CDR1 is SNHLY and CDR2 FYNNEI. The CDR3 loop spans 11 amino acids. CDR3 DNA sequence: TGTGCCAGCAGTGCGCAGGGGAAGCAGTACTTC. Protein sequence: CASSAQGKQYF.

There are a few counts of this clonotype. V is TRBV5-1 and J is TRBJ1-4; 10 positions match TRBD1. Trimming at V came to 4 bases and at J to 9 bases, leaving 9 bases not matched to a gene. CDR3 length equals 15 residues. Germline CDR1 and CDR2: SGHRS and YFSETQ. The CDR3 bases are TGCGCCAGCAGCGCGGGACAGGGGTCGAAGAAAAAACTGTTTTTT. Protein product: CASSAGQGSKKKLFF.

Note on this clonotype: This could be a read error, since a much larger clone is one nucleotide away. V usage is TRBV7-2 and J usage is TRBJ2-7; D gene ambiguous. With 1 base removed from V and 7 bases from J, the gap between germline ends came to 17 bases. Looked up from germline, CDR1 is SGHTA and CDR2 is FQGNSA. This CDR3 has 15 amino acids. CDR3 sequence: CASSLGDNFYNEQYF. CDR3 nucleotide sequence: TGTGCCAGCAGCTTAGGGGATAACTTTTACAATGAGCAGTACTTC.

This rearrangement joins TRBV20-1 to TRBJ1-5, with a possible D match to TRBD1 (5 bases). V lost 6 bases to trimming and J lost 3 bases, with 18 bases between them. CDR1 and CDR2 (germline): DFQATT, SNEGSKA (reference sequence). The CDR3 spans 15 residues. In DNA, the CDR3 is TGCAGTGCCGACAGCCACTTCGGGGTCAATCAGCCCCAGCATTTT. It translates to CSADSHFGVNQPQHF.

The chain employs TRBV7-8 and TRBJ2-7, with D maybe TRBD2 (6 bases). Germline CDR1 is SGHVS and CDR2 is FQNEAQ. CDR3 size: 17 residues. Trimming stripped 1 base from V and 4 bases from J, with 20 bases between. The CDR3: CASSLDIVGGTSYEQYF. Written as DNA, the CDR3 is TGTGCCAGCAGCTTAGATATCGTTGGCGGGACCTCATACGAGCAGTACTTC.